A selection of T cell receptor beta chains follows, all from one sample in a study of CD8 T cells in ankylosing spondylitis. TCRdb passed the 5' RACE reads through MiXCR, listing each CDR3 protein once. Seen here are roughly 240,000 distinct CDR3 sequences, approximately 30% observed once, and the top ten hold about 4%. The sequencing input was blood, either unsorted or a sorted T cell fraction (not recorded which). The receptor source for this set is a male donor with ankylosing spondylitis or in good health (not recorded which). CDR3s include the opening cysteine and the closing phenylalanine or tryptophan. A D gene is named only where the DNA matches it firmly. A row's size may be missing; if present it is once, few, many or a size class.

J gene: TRBJ2-7; D gene: TRBD2; CDR3 length: 14; clone size: -; V gene: TRBV20-1; CDR3 DNA: TGCAGTGCTAGCCCCGGACTAGCGGCCTACGAGCAGTACTTC; CDR3 protein: CSASPGLAAYEQYF
J gene: TRBJ1-2; D gene: -; CDR3 length: 12; clone size: many; V gene: TRBV6-5; CDR3 DNA: TGTGCCAGCTATAAAGGGGGATCTGGCTACACCTTC; CDR3 protein: CASYKGGSGYTF
J gene: TRBJ2-3; D gene: TRBD1; CDR3 length: 15; clone size: -; V gene: TRBV5-1; CDR3 DNA: TGCGCCAGCATCCCGGACAGGGGAGACACAGATACGCAGTATTTT; CDR3 protein: CASIPDRGDTDTQYF
J gene: TRBJ2-1; D gene: -; CDR3 length: 13; clone size: -; V gene: TRBV20-1; CDR3 DNA: TGCAGTGCAGAGGGACTGGGTTACAATGAGCAGTTCTTC; CDR3 protein: CSAEGLGYNEQFF
J gene: TRBJ2-1; D gene: TRBD1; CDR3 length: 14; clone size: -; V gene: TRBV12-3/TRBV12-4; CDR3 DNA: TGTGCCAGCAGTACGACAGGGGAAGACAATGAGCAGTTCTTC; CDR3 protein: CASSTTGEDNEQFF
J gene: TRBJ2-2; D gene: -; CDR3 length: 15; clone size: few; V gene: TRBV7-2; CDR3 DNA: TGTGCCAGCAGCTCGACAGGCAGATCCACCGGGGAGCTGTTTTTT; CDR3 protein: CASSSTGRSTGELFF
J gene: TRBJ1-3; D gene: -; CDR3 length: 13; clone size: -; V gene: TRBV12-3/TRBV12-4; CDR3 DNA: TGTGCCAGCAGCCCCGTAGAGGGAAACACCATATATTTT; CDR3 protein: CASSPVEGNTIYF
J gene: TRBJ2-2; D gene: -; CDR3 length: 16; clone size: -; V gene: TRBV14; CDR3 DNA: TGTGCCAGCAGCCAAATACGGTCCCTAGCAACCGGGGAGCTGTTTTTT; CDR3 protein: CASSQIRSLATGELFF
J gene: TRBJ2-1; D gene: -; CDR3 length: 15; clone size: -; V gene: TRBV29-1; CDR3 DNA: TGCAGCGTTGAGGGCTTGGGGAACTCCTACAATGAGCAGTTCTTC; CDR3 protein: CSVEGLGNSYNEQFF
J gene: TRBJ2-3; D gene: -; CDR3 length: 16; clone size: once; V gene: TRBV10-3; CDR3 DNA: TGTGCCATCAGTGAGGACAGGACGGGGTTTCAGGATACGCAGTATTTT; CDR3 protein: CAISEDRTGFQDTQYF
J gene: TRBJ1-1; D gene: -; CDR3 length: 13; clone size: few; V gene: TRBV7-9; CDR3 DNA: TGTGCCAGCAGCCCCCCAGGAGATTCTGAAGCTTTCTTT; CDR3 protein: CASSPPGDSEAFF
J gene: TRBJ2-3; D gene: -; CDR3 length: 13; clone size: few; V gene: TRBV20-1; CDR3 DNA: TGCAGTGCAAAACCCCAGCTATCAGATACGCAGTATTTT; CDR3 protein: CSAKPQLSDTQYF
J gene: TRBJ2-1; D gene: TRBD2; CDR3 length: 15; clone size: many; V gene: TRBV29-1; CDR3 DNA: TGCAGCGGATTGGGACTAGCGGAATCCTACAATGAGCAGTTCTTC; CDR3 protein: CSGLGLAESYNEQFF
J gene: TRBJ1-1; D gene: -; CDR3 length: 13; clone size: -; V gene: TRBV5-1; CDR3 DNA: TGCGCCAGCAGCTTGACGGCGAACACTGAAGCTTTCTTT; CDR3 protein: CASSLTANTEAFF
J gene: TRBJ2-1; D gene: -; CDR3 length: 14; clone size: few; V gene: TRBV5-1; CDR3 DNA: TGCGCCAGCTCGGCACCCGAAAACAACAATGAGCAGTTCTTC; CDR3 protein: CASSAPENNNEQFF
J gene: TRBJ1-2; D gene: TRBD1; CDR3 length: 15; clone size: -; V gene: TRBV20-1; CDR3 DNA: TGCAGTGCTAGCCGGGACAGCCCTTCTAACTATGGCTACACCTTC; CDR3 protein: CSASRDSPSNYGYTF
J gene: TRBJ1-2; D gene: -; CDR3 length: 15; clone size: -; V gene: TRBV15; CDR3 DNA: TGTGCCACCAGCAGAGCGGGGACCAAGAAAGGTGGCTACACCTTC; CDR3 protein: CATSRAGTKKGGYTF
J gene: TRBJ2-5; D gene: -; CDR3 length: 14; clone size: few; V gene: TRBV5-1; CDR3 DNA: TGCGCCAGCAGCTTTCGGACAGACCAAGAGACCCAGTACTTC; CDR3 protein: CASSFRTDQETQYF
J gene: TRBJ2-7; D gene: -; CDR3 length: 12; clone size: few; V gene: TRBV5-1; CDR3 DNA: TGCGCCAGCAGCTTGGTCACCTACGAGCAGTACTTC; CDR3 protein: CASSLVTYEQYF
J gene: TRBJ2-1; D gene: TRBD1; CDR3 length: 15; clone size: -; V gene: TRBV12-3/TRBV12-4; CDR3 DNA: TGTGCCAGTCCCGGCCCTGGACAGGGCTACAATGAGCAGTTCTTC; CDR3 protein: CASPGPGQGYNEQFF
J gene: TRBJ2-1; D gene: TRBD2; CDR3 length: 14; clone size: few; V gene: TRBV10-3; CDR3 DNA: TGTGCCATCAGGGAACTAGCGGGGGGAACAGAGCAGTTCTTC; CDR3 protein: CAIRELAGGTEQFF
J gene: TRBJ2-7; D gene: -; CDR3 length: 14; clone size: -; V gene: TRBV7-3; CDR3 DNA: TGTGCCAGCAGCCCAGGACTAAACTTGGGCGAGCAGTACTTC; CDR3 protein: CASSPGLNLGEQYF
J gene: TRBJ1-1; D gene: TRBD1; CDR3 length: 14; clone size: -; V gene: TRBV7-9; CDR3 DNA: TGTGCCAGCAGCTTAGGACAGGGTCACACTGAAGCTTTCTTT; CDR3 protein: CASSLGQGHTEAFF
J gene: TRBJ2-2; D gene: -; CDR3 length: 15; clone size: once; V gene: TRBV10-3; CDR3 DNA: TGTGCCATCAGTGACCCGGACATGTGGACCGGGGAGCTGTTTTTT; CDR3 protein: CAISDPDMWTGELFF
J gene: TRBJ2-7; D gene: TRBD1; CDR3 length: 17; clone size: -; V gene: TRBV20-1; CDR3 DNA: TGCAGTGCTAGTATCTTTGTGCTGGGACAGGGGGACTACGAGCAGTACTTC; CDR3 protein: CSASIFVLGQGDYEQYF
J gene: TRBJ2-1; D gene: -; CDR3 length: 12; clone size: few; V gene: TRBV10-3; CDR3 DNA: TGTGCCATCAGAGACCTCAACAATGAGCAGTTCTTC; CDR3 protein: CAIRDLNNEQFF
J gene: TRBJ2-2; D gene: -; CDR3 length: 12; clone size: -; V gene: TRBV12-3/TRBV12-4; CDR3 DNA: TGTGCCAGCAGTGGGACAACCGGGGAGCTGTTTTTT; CDR3 protein: CASSGTTGELFF
J gene: TRBJ1-4; D gene: TRBD1; CDR3 length: 14; clone size: few; V gene: TRBV13; CDR3 DNA: TGTGCCAGCAGCTTGGGACAGGGGGCGGAAGGACTGTTTTTT; CDR3 protein: CASSLGQGAEGLFF
J gene: TRBJ2-5; D gene: -; CDR3 length: 14; clone size: -; V gene: TRBV9; CDR3 DNA: TGTGCCAGCAGCGTGGGGGGCGTAGAGGAGACCCAGTACTTC; CDR3 protein: CASSVGGVEETQYF
J gene: TRBJ2-2; D gene: -; CDR3 length: 19; clone size: -; V gene: TRBV5-4; CDR3 DNA: TGTGCCAGCAGCTCAGGACGTTTAGGGACACGGATGAACACCGGGGAGCTGTTTTTT; CDR3 protein: CASSSGRLGTRMNTGELFF
J gene: TRBJ2-1; D gene: TRBD2; CDR3 length: 13; clone size: once; V gene: TRBV12-3/TRBV12-4; CDR3 DNA: TGTGCCAGCAGACTAACTAGCGGGTTCGAGCAGTTCTTC; CDR3 protein: CASRLTSGFEQFF
J gene: TRBJ2-3; D gene: -; CDR3 length: 14; clone size: few; V gene: TRBV5-6; CDR3 DNA: TGTGCCAGTGGGCCAGGGAATAGGGCAGATACGCAGTATTTT; CDR3 protein: CASGPGNRADTQYF
J gene: TRBJ1-5; D gene: TRBD1; CDR3 length: 15; clone size: -; V gene: TRBV20-1; CDR3 DNA: TGCAGTGCCCTTGGACAGGGGGCCCCAAATCAGCCCCAGCATTTT; CDR3 protein: CSALGQGAPNQPQHF
J gene: TRBJ2-5; D gene: -; CDR3 length: 16; clone size: -; V gene: TRBV6-1; CDR3 DNA: TGTGCCAGCAGTGAAGTTCGACACAGGCCGCAAGAGACCCAGTACTTC; CDR3 protein: CASSEVRHRPQETQYF
J gene: TRBJ2-5; D gene: TRBD1; CDR3 length: 15; clone size: few; V gene: TRBV12-3/TRBV12-4; CDR3 DNA: TGTGCCAGCTCCTTGCCTAAGGGGGCCCAAGAGACCCAGTACTTC; CDR3 protein: CASSLPKGAQETQYF
J gene: TRBJ2-3; D gene: -; CDR3 length: 16; clone size: -; V gene: TRBV10-2; CDR3 DNA: TGCGCCAGCAGTGGGCGGGGCTCCTCTAGCACAGATACGCAGTATTTT; CDR3 protein: CASSGRGSSSTDTQYF
J gene: TRBJ2-3; D gene: TRBD2; CDR3 length: 16; clone size: -; V gene: TRBV5-5; CDR3 DNA: TGTGCCAGCAGCTTGGGGGCTAGCGGGGGCTCAGATACGCAGTATTTT; CDR3 protein: CASSLGASGGSDTQYF
J gene: TRBJ1-1; D gene: -; CDR3 length: 20; clone size: few; V gene: TRBV28; CDR3 DNA: TGTGCCAGCAGAACCCACAGAGTCCACTGGGGGGGCGCGACGAACACTGAAGCTTTCTTT; CDR3 protein: CASRTHRVHWGGATNTEAFF
J gene: TRBJ2-1; D gene: -; CDR3 length: 14; clone size: -; V gene: TRBV20-1; CDR3 DNA: TGCAGTGCTCAACCAGGGCTCTCCTACAATGAGCAGTTCTTC; CDR3 protein: CSAQPGLSYNEQFF
J gene: TRBJ2-3; D gene: -; CDR3 length: 10; clone size: many; V gene: TRBV20-1; CDR3 DNA: TGCAGTGCTAGGAGAGATACGCAGTATTTT; CDR3 protein: CSARRDTQYF
J gene: TRBJ2-1; D gene: TRBD2; CDR3 length: 18; clone size: -; V gene: TRBV5-1; CDR3 DNA: TGCGCCAGCAGCTTGGCTCGGCTAGCGGGTATGTCCTACAATGAGCAGTTCTTC; CDR3 protein: CASSLARLAGMSYNEQFF